This section outlines one T cell receptor (beta chain) sequence together with its context. Study processing details: The authors estimated nucleated cell counts from reference gene primer amplification. Some clones are missing from TCRdb's copy, which holds only in-frame ones; the method was immunoSEQ multiplex PCR. That table supplies the V and J calls and clone size; D and trimming were determined from the DNA. This table holds a few hundred thousand clones, 70% to 80% found once. The germline V gene encodes CDR1 ENHRY and CDR2 SYGVKD. The V segment lost 10 bases and the J segment 3 bases; nucleotides outside the gene matches: 17. CDR3 length: 17 residues. The record originates from a study of blood T cell repertoires in COVID-19. As for the study in general: Samples came from the United States, Italy and Spain, spanning acute and convalescent COVID-19. T cells, B-cell-depleted T cells, or PBMCs provided the cDNA or gDNA that served as material.

The sequence was obtained from a woman aged 80 or over with acute or convalescent COVID-19. Sequences were obtained from peripheral blood. This chain connects TRBV10-3 to TRBJ1-5; TRBD1 matches 8 bases. CDR3 protein: CATAPWTGNLANQPQHF. DNA for the CDR3: TGTGCCACCGCCCCCTGGACAGGGAACCTTGCCAATCAGCCCCAGCATTTT.